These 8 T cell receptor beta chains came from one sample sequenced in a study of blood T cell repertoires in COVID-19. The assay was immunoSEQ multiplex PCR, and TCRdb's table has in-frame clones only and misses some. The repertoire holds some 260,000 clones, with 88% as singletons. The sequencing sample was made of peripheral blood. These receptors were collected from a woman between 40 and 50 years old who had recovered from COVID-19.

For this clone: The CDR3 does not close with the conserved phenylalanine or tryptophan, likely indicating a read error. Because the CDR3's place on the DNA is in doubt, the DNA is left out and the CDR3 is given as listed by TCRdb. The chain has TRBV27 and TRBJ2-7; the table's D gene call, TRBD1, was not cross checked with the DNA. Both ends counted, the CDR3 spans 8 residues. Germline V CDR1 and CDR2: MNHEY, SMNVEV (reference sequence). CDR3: CASSPTGG.

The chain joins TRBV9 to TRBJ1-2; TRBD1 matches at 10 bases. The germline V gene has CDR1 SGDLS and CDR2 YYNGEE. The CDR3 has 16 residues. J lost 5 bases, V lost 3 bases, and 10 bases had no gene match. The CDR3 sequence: CASSAPRQGAGYGYTF. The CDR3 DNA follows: TGTGCCAGCAGCGCCCCGAGACAGGGGGCGGGATATGGCTACACCTTC. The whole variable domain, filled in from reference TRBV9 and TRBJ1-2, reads DSGVTQTPKHLITATGQRVTLRCSPRSGDLSVYWYQQSLDQGLQFLIQYYNGEERAKGNILERFSAQQFPDLHSELNLSSLELGDSALYFCASSAPRQGAGYGYTFGSGTRLTVV.

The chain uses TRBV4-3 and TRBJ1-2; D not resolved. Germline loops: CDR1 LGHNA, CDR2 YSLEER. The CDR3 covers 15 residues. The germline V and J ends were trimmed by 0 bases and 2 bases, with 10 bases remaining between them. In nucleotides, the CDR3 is TGCGCCAGCAGCCAAGATGGCGGCCCAAACTATGGCTACACCTTC. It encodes CASSQDGGPNYGYTF.

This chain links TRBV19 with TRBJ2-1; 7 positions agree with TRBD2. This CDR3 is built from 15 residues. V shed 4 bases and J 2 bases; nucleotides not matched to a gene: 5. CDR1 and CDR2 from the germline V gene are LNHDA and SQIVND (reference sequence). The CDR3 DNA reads TGTGCCAGTAGTACTCTAGCGGCCCCCTACAATGAGCAGTTCTTC. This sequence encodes CASSTLAAPYNEQFF.

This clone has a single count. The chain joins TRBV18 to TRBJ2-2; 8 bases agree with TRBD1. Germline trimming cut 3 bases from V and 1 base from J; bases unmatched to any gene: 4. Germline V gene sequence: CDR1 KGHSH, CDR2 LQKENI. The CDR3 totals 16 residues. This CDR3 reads CASSPPGQGNTGELFF. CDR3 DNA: TGTGCCAGCTCACCCCCAGGACAGGGGAACACCGGGGAGCTGTTTTTT.

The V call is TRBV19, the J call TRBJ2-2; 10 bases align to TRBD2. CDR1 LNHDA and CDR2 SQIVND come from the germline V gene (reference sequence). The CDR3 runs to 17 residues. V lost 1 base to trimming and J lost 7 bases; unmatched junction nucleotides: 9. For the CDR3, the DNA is TGTGCCAGTAGTATAGGCCCTATAGCGGGAGGCTTCGGGGAGCTGTTTTTT. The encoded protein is CASSIGPIAGGFGELFF.

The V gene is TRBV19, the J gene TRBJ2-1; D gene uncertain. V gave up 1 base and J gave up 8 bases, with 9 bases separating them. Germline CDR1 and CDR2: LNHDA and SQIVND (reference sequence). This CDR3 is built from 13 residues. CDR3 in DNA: TGTGCCAGTAGTATAGGCGCAGACTATGAGCAGTTCTTC. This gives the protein CASSIGADYEQFF. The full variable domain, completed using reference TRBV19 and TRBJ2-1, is DGGITQSPKYLFRKEGQNVTLSCEQNLNHDAMYWYRQDPGQGLRLIYYSQIVNDFQKGDIAEGYSVSREKKESFPLTVTSAQKNPTAFYLCASSIGADYEQFFGPGTRLTVL.

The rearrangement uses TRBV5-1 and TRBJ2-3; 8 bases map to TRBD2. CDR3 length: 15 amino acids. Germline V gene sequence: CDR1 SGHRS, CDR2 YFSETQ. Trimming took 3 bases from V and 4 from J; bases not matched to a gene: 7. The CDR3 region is CASSSMGLVADTQYF. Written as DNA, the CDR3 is TGCGCCAGCAGCTCGATGGGACTAGTGGCAGATACGCAGTATTTT.